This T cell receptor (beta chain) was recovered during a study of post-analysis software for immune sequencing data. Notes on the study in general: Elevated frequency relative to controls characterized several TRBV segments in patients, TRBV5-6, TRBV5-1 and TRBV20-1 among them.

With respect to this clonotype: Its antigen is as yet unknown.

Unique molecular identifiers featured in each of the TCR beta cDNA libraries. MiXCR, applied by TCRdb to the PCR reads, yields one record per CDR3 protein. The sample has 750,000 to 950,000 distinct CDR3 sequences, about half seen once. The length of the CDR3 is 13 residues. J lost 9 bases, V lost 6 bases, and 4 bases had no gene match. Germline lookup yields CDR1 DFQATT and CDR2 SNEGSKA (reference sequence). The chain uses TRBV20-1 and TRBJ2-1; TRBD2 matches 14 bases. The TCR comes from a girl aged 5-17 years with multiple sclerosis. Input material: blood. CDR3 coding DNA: TGCAGTGCCAGACTAGCGGGAGGGTTTGAGCAGTTCTTC. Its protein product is CSARLAGGFEQFF.